A selection of T cell receptor beta chains follows, all from one sample in a study of T cell changes during pregnancy in multiple sclerosis. Here immunoSEQ multiplex PCR was the method, and the copy in TCRdb shows in-frame clones only, minus some. Counted here are tens of thousands of clones, approximately 91% occurring once; the ten biggest clones make up about 1.5%. Sequencing was performed on PBMCs (not recorded whether the cells were cultured). The receptors come from a female donor with multiple sclerosis, enrolled in a pregnancy study. Both conserved end residues are part of each CDR3. A D gene is named only where the DNA matches it firmly. Where a row states a size, it is once, few, many or the class of an expanded clone; other rows omit it.

clone_size	v_call	d_call	j_call	cdr3_nt	cdr3_aa
-	TRBV11-3	TRBD2	TRBJ2-5	TGTGCCAGCAGCCGCCGGGGAGGGGCAGAGACCCAGTACTTC	CASSRRGGAETQYF
-	TRBV19	-	TRBJ2-3	TGTGCCAGCACGACAGCTCGGGACACAGATACGCAGTATTTT	CASTTARDTDTQYF
once	TRBV5-6	-	TRBJ2-7	TGTGCCAGCAGCTTGTTCGGCAGCTCCTACGAGCAGTACTTC	CASSLFGSSYEQYF
once	TRBV6-1	TRBD2	TRBJ2-3	TGTGCCAGCAGTGCCAGCGGGGGCCGTTTGTTAGATACGCAGTATTTT	CASSASGGRLLDTQYF
few	TRBV2	-	TRBJ1-2	TGTGCCAGCAGCCAGGGGAACTATGGCTACACCTTC	CASSQGNYGYTF
-	TRBV4-2	TRBD1	TRBJ2-1	TGTGCCAGCAGCCAGGCCGGGACAGAGAGCTACAATGAGCAGTTCTTC	CASSQAGTESYNEQFF
-	TRBV27	-	TRBJ1-1	TGTGCCAGCTACGACAATTTGAACACTGAAGCTTTCTTT	CASYDNLNTEAFF
once	TRBV5-1	-	TRBJ1-1	TGCGCCAGCAGCTTGGATTTGACTTCGAACACTGAAGCTTTCTTT	CASSLDLTSNTEAFF
-	TRBV6-5	-	TRBJ2-5	TGTGCCAGCAGTTACGGTCGGCGCCAAGAGACCCAGTACTTC	CASSYGRRQETQYF
-	TRBV30	-	TRBJ2-1	TGTGCCTGGAGTGCCGGGTCCAATGAGCAGTTCTTC	CAWSAGSNEQFF
-	TRBV9	-	TRBJ1-3	TGTGCCACCGCACCAACTACAGGGTACGGAAACACCATATATTTT	CATAPTTGYGNTIYF
-	TRBV5-1	TRBD1	TRBJ1-4	TGCGCCAGCAGCTTGGAAACAGGGGGAACTAATGAAAAACTGTTTTTT	CASSLETGGTNEKLFF
-	TRBV30	TRBD2	TRBJ2-2	TGTGCCTGGAGCCGGACTAGCGGAACCGGGGAGCTGTTTTTT	CAWSRTSGTGELFF
once	TRBV19	-	TRBJ1-5	TGTGCCAGTAGTAGACCGAATAGCAATCAGCCCCAGCATTTT	CASSRPNSNQPQHF
-	TRBV9	TRBD2	TRBJ2-5	TGTGCCAGCAATAGCGGGACTAGTCAAGAGACCCAGTACTTC	CASNSGTSQETQYF
-	TRBV5-8	TRBD1	TRBJ2-2	TGTGCCAGCAGCTTTGACAGGGGAGGCGGGGAGCTGTTTTTT	CASSFDRGGGELFF